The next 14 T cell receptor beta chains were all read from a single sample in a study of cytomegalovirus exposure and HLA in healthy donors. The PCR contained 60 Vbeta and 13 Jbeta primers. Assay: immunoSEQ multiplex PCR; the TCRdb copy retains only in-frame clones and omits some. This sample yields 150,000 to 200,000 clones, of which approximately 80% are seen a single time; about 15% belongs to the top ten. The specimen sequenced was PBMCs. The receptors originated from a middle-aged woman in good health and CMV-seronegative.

CDR3 bases: TGCAGCGTTACCGGGGTCCGGCGGGGCACTGAAGCTTTCTTT. Protein product: CSVTGVRRGTEAFF. This chain connects TRBV29-1 to TRBJ1-1; D gene uncertain. Deletions cut 5 bases from V and 4 bases from J, with 17 bases between. Germline loops: CDR1 SQVTM, CDR2 ANQGSEA. The CDR3 is 14 amino acids. Based on the CDR3 plus reference TRBV29-1 and TRBJ1-1, the full variable domain is SAVISQKPSRDICQRGTSLTIQCQVDSQVTMMFWYRQQPGQSLTLIATANQGSEATYESGFVIDKFPISRPNLTFSTLTVSNMSPEDSSIYLCSVTGVRRGTEAFFGQGTRLTVV.

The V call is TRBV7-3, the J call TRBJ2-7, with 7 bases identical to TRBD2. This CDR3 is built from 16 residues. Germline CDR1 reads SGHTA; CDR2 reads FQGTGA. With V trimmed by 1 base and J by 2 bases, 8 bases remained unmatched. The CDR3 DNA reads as TGTGCCAGCAGCTTAATTGGGCTAGCGGCAACCTACGAGCAGTACTTC. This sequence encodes CASSLIGLAATYEQYF. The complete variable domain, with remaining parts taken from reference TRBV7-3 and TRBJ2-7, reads GAGVSQTPSNKVTEKGKYVELRCDPISGHTALYWYRQSLGQGPEFLIYFQGTGAADDSGLPNDRFFAVRPEGSVSTLKIQRTERGDSAVYLCASSLIGLAATYEQYFGPGTRLTVT.

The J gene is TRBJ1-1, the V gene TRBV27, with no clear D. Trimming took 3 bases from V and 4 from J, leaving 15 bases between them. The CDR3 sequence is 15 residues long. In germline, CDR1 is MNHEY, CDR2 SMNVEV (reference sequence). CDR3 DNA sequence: TGTGCCAGCAGTTTGTCAAAGTTAAGCGGCACTGAAGCTTTCTTT. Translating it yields CASSLSKLSGTEAFF.

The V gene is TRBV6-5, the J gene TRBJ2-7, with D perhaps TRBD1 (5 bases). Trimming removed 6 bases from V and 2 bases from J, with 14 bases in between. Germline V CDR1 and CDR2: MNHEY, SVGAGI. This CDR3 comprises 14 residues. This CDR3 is CASRGLKDPYEQYF. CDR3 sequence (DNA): TGTGCCAGCAGGGGGCTCAAAGACCCCTACGAGCAGTACTTC.

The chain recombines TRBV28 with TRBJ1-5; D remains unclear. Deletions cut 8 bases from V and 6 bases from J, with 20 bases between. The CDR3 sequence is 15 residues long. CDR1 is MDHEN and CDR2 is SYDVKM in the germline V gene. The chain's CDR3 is CASQVPGIFFQPQHF. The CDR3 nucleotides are TGTGCCAGCCAGGTCCCAGGTATTTTTTTTCAGCCCCAGCATTTT.

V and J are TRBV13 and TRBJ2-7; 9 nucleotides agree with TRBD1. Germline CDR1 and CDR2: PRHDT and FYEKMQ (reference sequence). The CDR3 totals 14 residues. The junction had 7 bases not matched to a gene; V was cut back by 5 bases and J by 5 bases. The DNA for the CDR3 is TGTGCCAGCAGCCGGCGACAGGGGGGCAACGAGCAGTACTTC. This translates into CASSRRQGGNEQYF.

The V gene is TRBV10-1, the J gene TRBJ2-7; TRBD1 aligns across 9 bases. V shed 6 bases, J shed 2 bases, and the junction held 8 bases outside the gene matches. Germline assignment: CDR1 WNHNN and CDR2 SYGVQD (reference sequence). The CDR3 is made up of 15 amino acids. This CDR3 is CASRATGGAPYEQYF. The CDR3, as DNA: TGCGCCAGCAGAGCTACAGGGGGCGCCCCCTACGAGCAGTACTTC.

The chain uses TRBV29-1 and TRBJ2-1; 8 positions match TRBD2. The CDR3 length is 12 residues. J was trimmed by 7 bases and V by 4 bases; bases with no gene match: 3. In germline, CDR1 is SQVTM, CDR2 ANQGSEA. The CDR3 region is CSVGTSGNEQFF. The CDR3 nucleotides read TGCAGCGTTGGTACTAGCGGAAATGAGCAGTTCTTC.

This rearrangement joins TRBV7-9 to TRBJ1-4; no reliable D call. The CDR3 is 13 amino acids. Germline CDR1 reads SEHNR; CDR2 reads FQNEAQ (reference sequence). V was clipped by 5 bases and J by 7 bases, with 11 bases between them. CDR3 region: CASSPPPGEKLFF. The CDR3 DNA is TGTGCCAGCAGCCCGCCGCCAGGTGAAAAACTGTTTTTT.

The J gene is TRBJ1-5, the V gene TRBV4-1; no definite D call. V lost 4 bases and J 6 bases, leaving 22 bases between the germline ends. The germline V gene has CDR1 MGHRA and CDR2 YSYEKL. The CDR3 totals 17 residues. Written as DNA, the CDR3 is TGCGCCAGCAGCCGATCTCTGGTGGGCGGGCCAGGTCAGCCCCAGCATTTT. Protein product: CASSRSLVGGPGQPQHF.

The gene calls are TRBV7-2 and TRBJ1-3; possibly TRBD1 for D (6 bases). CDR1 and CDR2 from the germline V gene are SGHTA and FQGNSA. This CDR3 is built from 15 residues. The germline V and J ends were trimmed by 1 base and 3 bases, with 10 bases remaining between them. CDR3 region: CASSLGGGGGNTIYF. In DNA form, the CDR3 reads TGTGCCAGCAGCTTAGGGGGGGGCGGTGGAAACACCATATATTTT. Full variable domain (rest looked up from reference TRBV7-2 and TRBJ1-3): GAGVSQSPSNKVTEKGKDVELRCDPISGHTALYWYRQSLGQGLEFLIYFQGNSAPDKSGLPSDRFSAERTGGSVSTLTIQRTQQEDSAVYLCASSLGGGGGNTIYFGEGSWLTVV.

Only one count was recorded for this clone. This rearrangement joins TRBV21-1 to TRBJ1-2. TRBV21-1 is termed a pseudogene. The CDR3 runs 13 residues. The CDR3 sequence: CASNGGIVGGYTF. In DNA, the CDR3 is TGTGCCAGCAATGGGGGGATAGTAGGTGGCTACACCTTC.

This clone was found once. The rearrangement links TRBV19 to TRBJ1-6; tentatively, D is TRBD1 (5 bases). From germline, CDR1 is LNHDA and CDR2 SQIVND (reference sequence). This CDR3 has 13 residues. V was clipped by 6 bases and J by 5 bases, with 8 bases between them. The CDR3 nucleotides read TGTGCCAGTAGCAGACAGAATAATTCACCCCTCCACTTT. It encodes CASSRQNNSPLHF.

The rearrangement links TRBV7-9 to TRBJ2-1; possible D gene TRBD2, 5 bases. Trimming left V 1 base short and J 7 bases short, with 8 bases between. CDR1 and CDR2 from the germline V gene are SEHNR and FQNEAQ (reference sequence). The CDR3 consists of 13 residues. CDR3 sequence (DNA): TGTGCCAGCAGCTTAGGGAGGATGAATGAGCAGTTCTTC. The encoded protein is CASSLGRMNEQFF.